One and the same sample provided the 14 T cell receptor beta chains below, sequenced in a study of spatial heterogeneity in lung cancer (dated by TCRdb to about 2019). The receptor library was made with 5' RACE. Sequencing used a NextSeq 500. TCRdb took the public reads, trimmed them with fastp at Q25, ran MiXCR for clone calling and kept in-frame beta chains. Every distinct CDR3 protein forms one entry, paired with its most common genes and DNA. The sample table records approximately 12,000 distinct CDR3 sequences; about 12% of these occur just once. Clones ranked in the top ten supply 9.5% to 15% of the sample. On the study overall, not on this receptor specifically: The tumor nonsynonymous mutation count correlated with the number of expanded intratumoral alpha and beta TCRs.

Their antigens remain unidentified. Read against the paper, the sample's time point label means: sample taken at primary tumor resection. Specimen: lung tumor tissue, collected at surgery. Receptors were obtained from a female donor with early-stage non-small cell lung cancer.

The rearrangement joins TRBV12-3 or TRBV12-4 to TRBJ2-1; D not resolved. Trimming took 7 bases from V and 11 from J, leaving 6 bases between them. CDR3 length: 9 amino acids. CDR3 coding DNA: TGTGCCAGCAATACAAAGCAGTTCTTC. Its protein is CASNTKQFF.

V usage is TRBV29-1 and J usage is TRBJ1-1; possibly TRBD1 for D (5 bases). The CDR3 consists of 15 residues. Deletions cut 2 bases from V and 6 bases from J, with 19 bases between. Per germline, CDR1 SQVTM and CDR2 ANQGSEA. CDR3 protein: CSVEPPGGIIAEAFF. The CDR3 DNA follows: TGCAGCGTTGAACCTCCGGGGGGAATTATCGCTGAAGCTTTCTTT.

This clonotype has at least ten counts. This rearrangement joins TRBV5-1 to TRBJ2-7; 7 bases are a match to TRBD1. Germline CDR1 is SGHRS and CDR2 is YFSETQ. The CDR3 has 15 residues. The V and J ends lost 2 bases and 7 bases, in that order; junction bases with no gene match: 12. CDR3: CASSLDGQVVQEQYF. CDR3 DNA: TGCGCCAGCAGCTTAGACGGACAGGTTGTACAGGAGCAGTACTTC.

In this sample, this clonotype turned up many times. The CDR3 sequence: CASGFTGSYNEQFF. The CDR3 DNA reads as TGTGCCAGTGGCTTTACCGGCTCCTACAATGAGCAGTTCTTC. This chain connects TRBV11-1 to TRBJ2-1; D remains ambiguous. The CDR3 runs 14 residues. V lost 9 bases to trimming and J lost 0 bases, with 12 bases between them. Germline V lookup: CDR1 SGHAT, CDR2 FQDESV (reference sequence).

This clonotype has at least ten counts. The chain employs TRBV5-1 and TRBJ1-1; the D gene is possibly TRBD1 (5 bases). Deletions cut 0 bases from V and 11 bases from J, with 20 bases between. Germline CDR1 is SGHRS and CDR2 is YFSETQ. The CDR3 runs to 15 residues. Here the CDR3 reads CASSLVAARVVSAFF. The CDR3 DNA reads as TGCGCCAGCAGCTTGGTGGCAGCCAGGGTGGTTTCGGCTTTCTTT.

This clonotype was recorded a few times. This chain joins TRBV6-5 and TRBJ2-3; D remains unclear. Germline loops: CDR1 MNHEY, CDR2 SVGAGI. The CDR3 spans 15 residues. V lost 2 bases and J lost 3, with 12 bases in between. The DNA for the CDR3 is TGTGCCAGCAGTTACAATGGGGTCAGGACAGATACGCAGTATTTT. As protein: CASSYNGVRTDTQYF.

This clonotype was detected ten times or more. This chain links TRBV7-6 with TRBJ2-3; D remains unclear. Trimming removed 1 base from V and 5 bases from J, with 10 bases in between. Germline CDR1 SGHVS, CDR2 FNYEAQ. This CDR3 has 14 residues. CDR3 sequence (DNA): TGTGCCAGCAGCTTAGTGGGAACCAGAGATACGCAGTATTTT. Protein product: CASSLVGTRDTQYF.

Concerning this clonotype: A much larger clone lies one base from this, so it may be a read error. CDR3 in amino acids: CASSSQQFTGEPFF. The CDR3 bases are TGTGCCAGCAGCTCCCAGCAATTCACCGGGGAGCCGTTTTTT. This chain uses TRBV7-7 with TRBJ2-2; TRBD2 is a possible D gene (5 bases). The CDR3 is 14 amino acids. Germline V gene sequence: CDR1 SSHAT, CDR2 FNYEAQ (reference sequence). Looking up the rest from reference TRBV7-7 and TRBJ2-2 gives the full variable domain: GAGVSQSPRYKVTKRGQDVTLRCDPISSHATLYWYQQALGQGPEFLTYFNYEAQPDKSGLPSDRFSAERPEGSISTLTIQRTEQRDSAMYRCASSSQQFTGEPFFGEGSRLTVL.

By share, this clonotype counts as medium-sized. The DNA of the CDR3 is TGTGCCAGCAGTCCAGACAGGGTCGAAACTGAAGCTTTCTTT. Translating gives CASSPDRVETEAFF. The chain links TRBV12-3 or TRBV12-4 to TRBJ1-1, with TRBD1 matching 7 bases. The CDR3 runs 14 residues. J lost 5 bases, V lost 5 bases, and 8 bases had no gene match.

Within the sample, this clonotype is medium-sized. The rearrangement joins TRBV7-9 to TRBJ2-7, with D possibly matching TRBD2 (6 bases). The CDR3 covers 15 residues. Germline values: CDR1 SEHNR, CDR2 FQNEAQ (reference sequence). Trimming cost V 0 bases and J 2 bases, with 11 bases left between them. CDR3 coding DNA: TGTGCCAGCAGCTTAGCAGCGGGCGCGGCCTACGAGCAGTACTTC. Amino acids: CASSLAAGAAYEQYF.

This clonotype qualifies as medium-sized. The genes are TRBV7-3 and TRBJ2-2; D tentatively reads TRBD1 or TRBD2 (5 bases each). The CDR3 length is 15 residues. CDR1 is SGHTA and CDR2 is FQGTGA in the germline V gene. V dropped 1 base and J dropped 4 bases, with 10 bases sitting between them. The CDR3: CASSLKGAGTGELFF. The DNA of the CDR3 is TGTGCCAGCAGCTTAAAAGGGGCGGGCACCGGGGAGCTGTTTTTT.

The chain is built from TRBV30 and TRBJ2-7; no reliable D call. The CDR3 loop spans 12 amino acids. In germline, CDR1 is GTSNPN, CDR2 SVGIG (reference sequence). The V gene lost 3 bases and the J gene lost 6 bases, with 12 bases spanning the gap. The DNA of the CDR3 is TGTGCCTGGAGGATCGTCGGGCGCGAGCAGTACTTC. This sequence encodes CAWRIVGREQYF. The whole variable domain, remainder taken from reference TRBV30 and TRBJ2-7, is SQTIHQWPATLVQPVGSPLSLECTVEGTSNPNLYWYRQAAGRGLQLLFYSVGIGQISSEVPQNLSASRPQDRQFILSSKKLLLSDSGFYLCAWRIVGREQYFGPGTRLTVT.

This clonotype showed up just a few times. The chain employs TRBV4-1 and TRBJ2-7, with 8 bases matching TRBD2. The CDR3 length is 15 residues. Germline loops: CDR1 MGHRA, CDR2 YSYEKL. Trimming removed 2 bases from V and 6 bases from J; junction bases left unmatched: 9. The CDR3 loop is CASSQRGAGVSEQYF. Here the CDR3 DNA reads TGCGCCAGCAGCCAAAGAGGAGCGGGGGTCTCCGAGCAGTACTTC.

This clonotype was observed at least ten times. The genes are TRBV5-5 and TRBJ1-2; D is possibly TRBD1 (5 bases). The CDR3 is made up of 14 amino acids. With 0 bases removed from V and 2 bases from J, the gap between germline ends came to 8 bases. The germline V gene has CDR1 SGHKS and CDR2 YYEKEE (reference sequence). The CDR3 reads CASSLDRKNYGYTF. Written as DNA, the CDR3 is TGTGCCAGCAGCTTGGACAGGAAGAACTATGGCTACACCTTC. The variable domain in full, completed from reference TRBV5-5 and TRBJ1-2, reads DAGVTQSPTHLIKTRGQQVTLRCSPISGHKSVSWYQQVLGQGPQFIFQYYEKEERGRGNFPDRFSARQFPNYSSELNVNALLLGDSALYLCASSLDRKNYGYTFGSGTRLTVV.